The rows below give T cell receptor beta chains drawn from one sample of a study of memory B cells and T cells in multiple sclerosis. Sequenced by immunoSEQ multiplex PCR; TCRdb stores in-frame clones only, minus some. The sample lists over 35,000 clones, around 80% occurring once. Their antigens remain unidentified. Sequencing used PBMCs from blood kept in culture. Receptors originate from a human donor with multiple sclerosis. Both conserved end residues are part of each CDR3. A D gene is named only where the DNA matches it firmly. The size field is filled for only some rows; it gives once, few, many or a size class.

d_gene	v_gene	abundance	j_gene	CDR3nt	CDR3aa
TRBD2	TRBV5-1	NA	TRBJ2-1	TGCGCCAGCAGCTTGCTTGCGGGGGGCTACAATGAGCAGTTCTTC	CASSLLAGGYNEQFF
TRBD1	TRBV7-8	NA	TRBJ1-5	TGTGCCAGCAGCTTACTCTTAGCAGGGGGTCAGCCCCAGCATTTT	CASSLLLAGGQPQHF
NA	TRBV6-1	NA	TRBJ2-7	TGTGCCAGCAGTGAAGTACTGGGGAACTCCTACGAGCAGTACTTC	CASSEVLGNSYEQYF
NA	TRBV25-1	NA	TRBJ1-4	TGTGCCAGCAGTGAATGGAGGGGAGGTGGTGAAAAACTGTTTTTT	CASSEWRGGGEKLFF
NA	TRBV19	NA	TRBJ1-5	TGTGCCAGTAATTTCAGGGGAACGGGCAGCAATCAGCCCCAGCATTTT	CASNFRGTGSNQPQHF
NA	TRBV15	NA	TRBJ2-1	TGTGCCACCAGCAGAGATCTTAACCTCAATGAGCAGTTCTTC	CATSRDLNLNEQFF
NA	TRBV30	NA	TRBJ1-3	TGTGCCTGGAGTGGATTTGCCGGTCTATCTGGAAACACCATATATTTT	CAWSGFAGLSGNTIYF
NA	TRBV2	NA	TRBJ1-1	TGTGCCAGCCAATCTACGGGGACTGAAGCTTTCTTT	CASQSTGTEAFF
NA	TRBV2	NA	TRBJ1-5	TGTGCCAGCAGTGAAGTTCGGTATCAGCCCCAGCATTTT	CASSEVRYQPQHF
NA	TRBV30	NA	TRBJ2-1	TGTGCCTGGCGCCGCTGGTCCCCCTACAATGAGCAGTTCTTC	CAWRRWSPYNEQFF
NA	TRBV7-2	NA	TRBJ2-7	TGTGCCAGCAGCTTAGTCTTGGGAGTGGGCTACGAGCAGTACTTC	CASSLVLGVGYEQYF
NA	TRBV29-1	NA	TRBJ2-7	TGCAGCGTTGAAGGTCAGGGGCTTAGCGAGCAGTACTTC	CSVEGQGLSEQYF
NA	TRBV27	NA	TRBJ1-2	TGTGCCAGCAGTTTACACACCGATGTTGGCTACACCTTC	CASSLHTDVGYTF
NA	TRBV14	NA	TRBJ2-5	TGTGCCAGCAGCCGGTCCCGGTACCAAGAGACCCAGTACTTC	CASSRSRYQETQYF
NA	TRBV5-1	NA	TRBJ1-5	TGCGCCAGCAGCTTGGTACCCGATAGCAATCAGCCCCAGCATTTT	CASSLVPDSNQPQHF
TRBD1	TRBV30	NA	TRBJ1-5	TGTGCCTGGGCCCCGGGACAGGGCGGGCAGCCCCAGCATTTT	CAWAPGQGGQPQHF
NA	TRBV5-1	NA	TRBJ2-5	TGCGCCAGCAGCTTCCAAGAGACCCAGTACTTC	CASSFQETQYF
NA	TRBV21-1	few	TRBJ1-6	TGTGCCAGCAGCAAAGAAAACGACAGGGGTCACTCACCCCTCCACTTT	CASSKENDRGHSPLHF
NA	TRBV30	once	TRBJ1-5	TGTGCCTGGAGTGGAGGCCCCGGGGATAGCAATCAGCCCCAGCATTTT	CAWSGGPGDSNQPQHF
TRBD1	TRBV7-2	NA	TRBJ2-5	TGTGCCAGCAGCTTAGACAGGGGGGCAGAGACCCAGTACTTC	CASSLDRGAETQYF
TRBD2	TRBV6-1	NA	TRBJ2-7	TGTGCCAGCACATCTAGCGGGGGCCTCTACGAGCAGTACTTC	CASTSSGGLYEQYF
NA	TRBV11-3	once	TRBJ2-1	TGTGCCAGCAGTTCTGACGGCTCAAGGGACAATGAGCAGTTCTTC	CASSSDGSRDNEQFF
NA	TRBV19	NA	TRBJ1-6	TGTGCCAGTAGTATAGTGGGCGGACCTCGGGATTCACCCCTCCACTTT	CASSIVGGPRDSPLHF
NA	TRBV6-6	NA	TRBJ1-2	TGTGCCAGCAGTTATCGACAGAATTATGGCTACACCTTC	CASSYRQNYGYTF
TRBD1	TRBV27	NA	TRBJ2-7	TGTGCCAGCAGTTATAGGACAGGTCCTTACGAGCAGTACTTC	CASSYRTGPYEQYF
TRBD2	TRBV9	NA	TRBJ2-3	TGTGCCAGCAGCGTAGACCTGGGGGAGGGTGATACGCAGTATTTT	CASSVDLGEGDTQYF
TRBD1	TRBV7-9	NA	TRBJ2-7	TGTGCCAGCAGCGCCTTACAGGGGACGGCCGAGCAGTACTTC	CASSALQGTAEQYF
TRBD2	TRBV28	NA	TRBJ2-1	TGTGCCAGCAGTTTCGGGACTAGCGGTGGAAATGAGCAGTTCTTC	CASSFGTSGGNEQFF
NA	TRBV5-4	NA	TRBJ2-5	TGTGCCAGCAGCTTGGGGAGACAGCAAGAGACCCAGTACTTC	CASSLGRQQETQYF
TRBD2	TRBV30	NA	TRBJ2-7	TGTGCCTGGTCACTAGCGGGGCCCGGGGAGCAGTACTTC	CAWSLAGPGEQYF
TRBD2	TRBV18	NA	TRBJ2-3	TGTGCCAGCTCACCGGGACTAGCGGGGGTCACAGATACGCAGTATTTT	CASSPGLAGVTDTQYF
NA	TRBV5-1	NA	TRBJ2-3	TGCGCCAGCAGCTTGGATGGGACGGGGACAGATACGCAGTATTTT	CASSLDGTGTDTQYF
TRBD1	TRBV10-1	NA	TRBJ2-2	TGCGCCAGCAGTGACCTGGACAGGGGGCCCACCGGGGAGCTGTTTTTT	CASSDLDRGPTGELFF
TRBD2	TRBV28	NA	TRBJ2-3	TGTGCCAGCAGTCCTATTTCTAGCGGGGACACAGATACGCAGTATTTT	CASSPISSGDTDTQYF
NA	TRBV27	NA	TRBJ1-5	TGTGCCAGCAATTATCAGCCCCAGCATTTT	CASNYQPQHF
NA	TRBV5-4	NA	TRBJ2-1	TGTGCCAGCAGCCTTCTGGGGCCCTACAATGAGCAGTTCTTC	CASSLLGPYNEQFF
NA	TRBV27	NA	TRBJ1-3	TGTGCCAGCAGAGAAAGTTACGGAAACACCATATATTTT	CASRESYGNTIYF
NA	TRBV4-1	NA	TRBJ1-4	TGCGCCAGCAGCCAAGATGGGTGGGGTGAAAAACTGTTTTTT	CASSQDGWGEKLFF
NA	TRBV28	NA	TRBJ1-1	TGTGCCAGCGGAGTAAGACAGACCGGTGAAGCTTTCTTT	CASGVRQTGEAFF
TRBD1	TRBV5-4	few	TRBJ1-6	TGTGCCAGCAGCGTTAAGGGGGCAAGAGGTTCACCCCTCCACTTT	CASSVKGARGSPLHF
TRBD1	TRBV27	NA	TRBJ2-5	TGTGCCAGCAGTCCCCAGACAGGGGGCCAAGGGACCCAGTACTTC	CASSPQTGGQGTQYF
NA	TRBV21-1	NA	TRBJ2-5	TGTGCCAGCAGCAAAAAAGGGGTTTCGCGAGAGACCCAGTACTTC	CASSKKGVSRETQYF
NA	TRBV19	NA	TRBJ1-2	TGTGCCAGTAGTATAGGAGGCCCGCCTGTGGACTATGGCTACACCTTC	CASSIGGPPVDYGYTF
NA	TRBV4-1	NA	TRBJ1-4	TGCGCCAGCAGCCAGGGGTTTAATGAAAAACTGTTTTTT	CASSQGFNEKLFF
NA	TRBV29-1	few	TRBJ1-1	TGCAGCGTTGAACGGGGCCGAGACACTGAAGCTTTCTTT	CSVERGRDTEAFF
TRBD1	TRBV12-5	NA	TRBJ2-5	TGTGCTAGTGCTCCTGGACAGGAAGAGACCCAGTACTTC	CASAPGQEETQYF
NA	TRBV6-1	NA	TRBJ2-2	TGTGCCAGCAGTGAATCGAGGGACGGGGAGCTGTTTTTT	CASSESRDGELFF
NA	TRBV10-1	once	TRBJ1-6	TGCGCCAGCAGTGAGCCAGGGAAAGCCCTCCACTTT	CASSEPGKALHF
NA	TRBV6-5	NA	TRBJ2-7	TGTGCCAGCAGAAAACAGGGGAGGAGCTCCTACGAGCAGTACTTC	CASRKQGRSSYEQYF
NA	TRBV30	NA	TRBJ1-4	TGTGCCTGGAGTGGGCTGGGTTCTTACGAAAAACTGTTTTTT	CAWSGLGSYEKLFF